What follows describes a single T cell receptor beta chain. Antigen unknown. This table comes from immunoSEQ multiplex PCR, and its TCRdb copy is limited to in-frame clones, with some not included. Of approximately 97,000 clones in the sample, 90% to 95% are singletons; the top ten hold 0.15% to 0.2%. This sample stems from a study of graft-versus-host responses after intestinal transplantation. The specimen comprised unstimulated CD4+ T cells sorted from spleen or lymph node cells, sampled before transplant. The clonotype comes from a human donor who was the organ donor for an intestinal transplant.

CDR3 residues: CASSATDYGYTF. DNA of the CDR3: TGTGCCAGCAGCGCTACAGACTATGGCTACACCTTC. V usage is TRBV7-2 and J usage is TRBJ1-2; D ambiguous. Looked up from germline, CDR1 is SGHTA and CDR2 is FQGNSA. The CDR3 is 12 amino acids. The V gene lost 5 bases and the J gene lost 3 bases, with 7 bases spanning the gap.